A single sample gave rise to the 31 T cell receptor beta chains below, sequenced in a study of sequential checkpoint blockade in melanoma. TCRdb's copy holds only in-frame clones and misses some; the assay was immunoSEQ multiplex PCR. Of about 20,000 clones in the sample, approximately 80% were seen once. As for treatment: randomized to nivolumab then ipilimumab (arm A) or the reverse (arm B). The sequencing used CD8+ T cells sorted from blood (inferred from file names), collected from a patient given nivolumab and ipilimumab in sequence. The receptors stem from a human donor with melanoma.

The chain combines TRBV28 with TRBJ1-2; D unresolved. Trimming cost V 2 bases and J 6 bases, with 10 bases left between them. The length of the CDR3 is 13 residues. In germline, CDR1 is MDHEN, CDR2 SYDVKM. CDR3 sequence: CASSLPDGNGYTF. DNA for the CDR3: TGTGCCAGCAGTTTACCGGACGGGAATGGCTACACCTTC.

As concerns this clone: Other DNA sequences in this sample translate to the same CDR3. V and J are TRBV5-1 and TRBJ1-2; TRBD1 matches 7 bases. This CDR3 region has 15 residues. Germline-derived CDR1 and CDR2 are SGHRS and YFSETQ. With V trimmed by 0 bases and J by 7 bases, 9 bases remained unmatched. The CDR3 DNA is TGCGCCAGCAGCTTGGCTGCAAGGGGGCATTCTGGCTACACCTTC. Translating it yields CASSLAARGHSGYTF.

The chain employs TRBV2 and TRBJ2-5; the match to TRBD2 covers 8 bases. There are 14 residues in the CDR3. J lost 2 bases, V lost 11 bases, and 10 bases had no gene match. Germline V gene sequence: CDR1 SNHLY, CDR2 FYNNEI. As DNA, the CDR3 is TGTGCCGGCCATTTAGCGGGGATACAAGAGACCCAGTACTTC. It yields the protein CAGHLAGIQETQYF.

The J gene is TRBJ1-1, the V gene TRBV4-3; D is unresolved. The CDR3 spans 14 residues. The germline V and J ends were trimmed by 0 bases and 5 bases, with 10 bases remaining between them. Germline CDR1 and CDR2: LGHNA and YSLEER. DNA for the CDR3: TGCGCCAGCAGCCAAGATCGTACGGTAACTGAAGCTTTCTTT. This codes for CASSQDRTVTEAFF.

The chain joins TRBV28 to TRBJ2-5; 9 nucleotides agree with TRBD1. Matching the DNA end better, TRBJ2-7 makes the J call doubtful. CDR3 length equals 16 residues. CDR1 MDHEN and CDR2 SYDVKM come from the germline V gene. DNA of the CDR3: TGTGCCAGCAGCATCGAAGCGACAGGGGGTAGGTACGAGCAGTACTTC. Translated, it gives CASSIEATGGRYEQYF.

This chain links TRBV7-9 with TRBJ2-7; TRBD1 matches at 9 bases. This CDR3 region has 16 residues. Germline V lookup: CDR1 SEHNR, CDR2 FQNEAQ (reference sequence). The V and J ends lost 4 bases and 7 bases, in that order; junction bases with no gene match: 14. As DNA, the CDR3 is TGTGCCAGCAGCTCACCCTCCGGGACAGGGCTTCGGGAGCAGTACTTC. Residues: CASSSPSGTGLREQYF.

This clone has only a few counts. V usage is TRBV10-3 and J usage is TRBJ2-1, with D possibly matching TRBD2 (5 bases). Trimming removed 6 bases at V and 4 bases at J, with 10 bases between. Germline V gene sequence: CDR1 ENHRY, CDR2 SYGVKD. This CDR3 region has 13 residues. Written as DNA, the CDR3 is TGTGCCATCAGCCCGGGCGGGTACAATGAGCAGTTCTTC. Its protein product is CAISPGGYNEQFF.

The chain links TRBV4-3 to TRBJ2-7; D ambiguous. The CDR3 is 15 residues long. The germline V gene encodes CDR1 LGHNA and CDR2 YSLEER. V was shortened by 0 bases and J by 3 bases, with 12 bases between the two germline ends. Here the CDR3 reads CASSQDRAGDYEQYF. The DNA of the CDR3 is TGCGCCAGCAGCCAAGATAGAGCAGGCGACTACGAGCAGTACTTC.

The V and J genes are TRBV9 and TRBJ1-1, with D possibly matching TRBD1 (5 bases). The germline gives CDR1 SGDLS, CDR2 YYNGEE. CDR3 length: 12 residues. Deletions cut 2 bases from V and 7 bases from J, with 9 bases between. In DNA, the CDR3 is TGTGCCAGCAGCGTCGCGGGGGATGAAGCTTTCTTT. Translating it yields CASSVAGDEAFF.

The genes are TRBV28 and TRBJ1-1, with a possible D match to TRBD1 (6 bases). The germline gives CDR1 MDHEN, CDR2 SYDVKM. This CDR3 is 14 amino acids long. Trimming took 5 bases from V and 2 from J, leaving 12 bases between them. The CDR3 sequence: CASSPSGGNTEAFF. The CDR3 coding sequence is TGTGCCAGCAGTCCCAGCGGGGGCAACACTGAAGCTTTCTTT.

The chain employs TRBV27 and TRBJ1-3, with D uncertain. The germline V and J ends were trimmed by 5 bases and 0 bases, with 11 bases remaining between them. CDR3 length: 15 amino acids. Per germline, CDR1 MNHEY and CDR2 SMNVEV (reference sequence). The CDR3 DNA reads TGTGCCAGCAGTCACGGGATGAGCTCTGGAAACACCATATATTTT. Protein: CASSHGMSSGNTIYF.

This clone is deemed medium-sized. The chain employs TRBV19 and TRBJ2-1; TRBD2 aligns across 11 bases. Germline lookup yields CDR1 LNHDA and CDR2 SQIVND (reference sequence). This CDR3 region has 15 residues. V gave up 4 bases and J gave up 4 bases; unmatched junction bases: 3. As DNA, the CDR3 is TGTGCCAGTAGTAGGACTAGCGGGCAGTACAATGAGCAGTTCTTC. Amino acid sequence: CASSRTSGQYNEQFF.

The rearrangement joins TRBV10-3 to TRBJ2-3; D may be TRBD1 (5 bases). The germline V gene encodes CDR1 ENHRY and CDR2 SYGVKD. V lost 3 bases and J lost 3, with 7 bases in between. This CDR3 has 13 residues. The CDR3 reads CAISDQGTDTQYF. CDR3 in DNA: TGTGCCATCAGTGACCAGGGAACAGATACGCAGTATTTT.

The rearrangement joins TRBV19 to TRBJ2-1, with a possible D match to TRBD1 (5 bases). CDR3 size: 14 residues. CDR1 is LNHDA and CDR2 is SQIVND in the germline V gene (reference sequence). V was trimmed by 6 bases and J by 5 bases, leaving 14 bases between them. This CDR3 is CASSEQGRDNEQFF. The CDR3 DNA sequence: TGTGCCAGTAGCGAGCAGGGTAGGGACAATGAGCAGTTCTTC.

V usage is TRBV4-2 and J usage is TRBJ2-7, with 10 bases lining up with TRBD1. The CDR3 consists of 16 residues. V was clipped by 1 base and J by 5 bases; unmatched bases: 8. CDR1 and CDR2 from the germline V gene are LGHNA and YNFKEQ. The CDR3 reads CASSQVRTGGHHEQYF. The CDR3 nucleotides read TGTGCCAGCAGCCAAGTAAGGACAGGGGGTCACCACGAGCAGTACTTC.

The chain carries TRBV19 and TRBJ2-7; 7 nucleotides line up with TRBD1. The ends lost 6 bases at V and 3 bases at J; junction bases unmatched: 5. Germline V lookup: CDR1 LNHDA, CDR2 SQIVND (reference sequence). The CDR3 consists of 13 residues. CDR3 amino acids: CASRGTANYEQYF. For the CDR3, the DNA is TGTGCCAGTAGGGGGACAGCGAACTACGAGCAGTACTTC.

This chain joins TRBV27 and TRBJ2-2, with 8 bases matching TRBD2. The ends lost 4 bases at V and 8 bases at J; junction bases unmatched: 6. Germline V lookup: CDR1 MNHEY, CDR2 SMNVEV (reference sequence). The CDR3 contains 14 residues. CDR3 amino acids: CASSSGGVAGELFF. The CDR3 coding sequence is TGTGCCAGCAGTTCCGGGGGGGTCGCAGGGGAGCTGTTTTTT.

V gene TRBV28 combines with J gene TRBJ2-5; D gene unclear. The J call could be wrong; TRBJ2-7 is a better fit for the DNA end. This CDR3 spans 13 amino acids. Per the germline V gene, CDR1 is MDHEN and CDR2 is SYDVKM. As DNA, the CDR3 is TGTGCCAGCAGTTTTGAGTCCTCCTACGAGCAGTACTTC. Its translation is CASSFESSYEQYF.

This clone is a singleton in its sample. V and J are TRBV5-1 and TRBJ2-7; perhaps TRBD2 as D (6 bases). The CDR3 has 13 amino acids. V shed 3 bases and J shed 4 bases, with 11 bases lying between them. The germline V gene has CDR1 SGHRS and CDR2 YFSETQ. The CDR3 coding sequence is TGCGCCAGCAGCTGGGACTGGCCGTACGAGCAGTACTTC. Its translation: CASSWDWPYEQYF.

V is TRBV11-2 and J is TRBJ1-6, with TRBD1 as a possible D gene (6 bases). From germline, CDR1 is SGHAT and CDR2 FQNNGV. The CDR3 contains 17 residues. V was clipped by 5 bases and J by 0 bases, with 14 bases between them. Here the CDR3 reads CASSLRGSSSYNSPLHF. DNA of the CDR3: TGTGCCAGCAGCCTCAGGGGATCGAGCTCCTATAATTCACCCCTCCACTTT. The full variable domain, rest sourced from reference TRBV11-2 and TRBJ1-6, is EAGVAQSPRYKIIEKRQSVAFWCNPISGHATLYWYQQILGQGPKLLIQFQNNGVVDDSQLPKDRFSAERLKGVDSTLKIQPAKLEDSAVYLCASSLRGSSSYNSPLHFGNGTRLTVT.

This chain connects TRBV21-1 to TRBJ1-5; TRBD1, the table's D call, was not compared with the DNA. TRBV21-1 is noted as a pseudogene. The CDR3 is made up of 14 amino acids. In DNA form, the CDR3 reads TGTGCCAGCAGCAAAGGACAGGTCAGACAGCCCCAGCATTTT. It is translated as CASSKGQVRQPQHF.

The J gene is TRBJ2-7, the V gene TRBV19, with TRBD1 matching over 7 bases. The trim removed 4 bases at V and 3 bases at J, leaving 6 bases unmatched. CDR1 is LNHDA and CDR2 is SQIVND in the germline V gene (reference sequence). CDR3 length: 14 residues. The CDR3 DNA sequence: TGTGCCAGTAGTAATTTGGGACAGTTCTACGAGCAGTACTTC. Amino acid sequence: CASSNLGQFYEQYF.

This clone was observed once. The chain recombines TRBV11-2 with TRBJ1-4; D is unresolved. The germline V gene has CDR1 SGHAT and CDR2 FQNNGV. V gave up 2 bases and J gave up 7 bases, with 8 bases separating them. The CDR3 extends over 13 amino acids. In nucleotides, the CDR3 is TGTGCCAGCAGCTTACGGTGGAGTGAAAAACTGTTTTTT. Encoded protein: CASSLRWSEKLFF.

The V gene is TRBV11-2, the J gene TRBJ2-1; TRBD2 aligns across 11 bases. Germline CDR1 is SGHAT and CDR2 is FQNNGV. The ends lost 5 bases at V and 4 bases at J; junction bases unmatched: 4. The CDR3 runs 15 residues. CDR3: CASSRSGGVYNEQFF. Written as DNA, the CDR3 is TGTGCCAGCAGCCGTAGCGGGGGGGTTTACAATGAGCAGTTCTTC.

This rearrangement joins TRBV4-3 to TRBJ1-6; 7 nucleotides match TRBD1. The germline V gene has CDR1 LGHNA and CDR2 YSLEER. Trimming at V came to 4 bases and at J to 6 bases, leaving 9 bases not matched to a gene. The CDR3 has 16 residues. The CDR3 region is CASSLRVGQPNSPLHF. Written as DNA, the CDR3 is TGCGCCAGCAGCCTAAGGGTGGGACAGCCTAATTCACCCCTCCACTTT.

This chain uses TRBV4-3 with TRBJ2-3; a possible D gene is TRBD1 (5 bases). Trimming pared 3 bases from V and 2 bases from J, leaving 12 bases between. The V gene's germline CDR1 is LGHNA and CDR2 YSLEER. The CDR3 runs to 15 residues. The CDR3 DNA reads as TGCGCCAGCAGCCATTCAACAGGATACACAGATACGCAGTATTTT. This encodes CASSHSTGYTDTQYF.

The chain joins TRBV4-3 to TRBJ2-2, with a possible D match to TRBD2 (6 bases). From germline, CDR1 is LGHNA and CDR2 YSLEER. The CDR3 has 16 amino acids. The ends were cut back, 4 bases at V and 0 bases at J, with 12 bases in the middle. The CDR3: CASSLSGFANTGELFF. CDR3 DNA: TGCGCCAGCAGCCTCAGCGGGTTTGCGAACACCGGGGAGCTGTTTTTT.

The table lists this clone with a few counts. This sequence joins TRBV7-9 and TRBJ1-6; D not certain. The V gene's germline CDR1 is SEHNR and CDR2 FQNEAQ (reference sequence). This CDR3 comprises 15 residues. V lost 5 bases and J 7 bases, leaving 15 bases between the germline ends. The CDR3 region is CASSPTVGENSPLHF. For the CDR3, the DNA is TGTGCCAGCAGCCCAACAGTAGGTGAGAATTCACCCCTCCACTTT.

The chain is built from TRBV11-3 and TRBJ2-3; 9 bases line up with TRBD1. Germline V gene data show CDR1 as SGHNT and CDR2 as YENEEA. Unmatched junction bases numbered 8, after V lost 4 bases and J lost 6 bases. CDR3 length: 15 residues. The DNA for the CDR3 is TGTGCCAGCAGCTCCCGGGACAGGGAATCCGATACGCAGTATTTT. Amino acids: CASSSRDRESDTQYF.

This clone was counted once. The chain links TRBV5-6 to TRBJ2-1; no firm D call. This CDR3 spans 15 amino acids. Germline V gene sequence: CDR1 SGHDT, CDR2 YYEEEE. Trimming pared 2 bases from V and 4 bases from J, leaving 13 bases between. The CDR3 DNA is TGTGCCAGCAGCTTACGGGTCAGCAATTACAATGAGCAGTTCTTC. It yields the protein CASSLRVSNYNEQFF.

This clone appeared a single time. The chain carries TRBV7-9 and TRBJ2-3; D unclear. V was clipped by 5 bases and J by 0 bases, with 21 bases between them. This CDR3 contains 18 residues. The germline V gene has CDR1 SEHNR and CDR2 FQNEAQ (reference sequence). CDR3 protein: CASSRLGSTASSTDTQYF. The CDR3 DNA sequence: TGTGCCAGCAGCCGATTAGGATCAACAGCCTCTAGCACAGATACGCAGTATTTT.